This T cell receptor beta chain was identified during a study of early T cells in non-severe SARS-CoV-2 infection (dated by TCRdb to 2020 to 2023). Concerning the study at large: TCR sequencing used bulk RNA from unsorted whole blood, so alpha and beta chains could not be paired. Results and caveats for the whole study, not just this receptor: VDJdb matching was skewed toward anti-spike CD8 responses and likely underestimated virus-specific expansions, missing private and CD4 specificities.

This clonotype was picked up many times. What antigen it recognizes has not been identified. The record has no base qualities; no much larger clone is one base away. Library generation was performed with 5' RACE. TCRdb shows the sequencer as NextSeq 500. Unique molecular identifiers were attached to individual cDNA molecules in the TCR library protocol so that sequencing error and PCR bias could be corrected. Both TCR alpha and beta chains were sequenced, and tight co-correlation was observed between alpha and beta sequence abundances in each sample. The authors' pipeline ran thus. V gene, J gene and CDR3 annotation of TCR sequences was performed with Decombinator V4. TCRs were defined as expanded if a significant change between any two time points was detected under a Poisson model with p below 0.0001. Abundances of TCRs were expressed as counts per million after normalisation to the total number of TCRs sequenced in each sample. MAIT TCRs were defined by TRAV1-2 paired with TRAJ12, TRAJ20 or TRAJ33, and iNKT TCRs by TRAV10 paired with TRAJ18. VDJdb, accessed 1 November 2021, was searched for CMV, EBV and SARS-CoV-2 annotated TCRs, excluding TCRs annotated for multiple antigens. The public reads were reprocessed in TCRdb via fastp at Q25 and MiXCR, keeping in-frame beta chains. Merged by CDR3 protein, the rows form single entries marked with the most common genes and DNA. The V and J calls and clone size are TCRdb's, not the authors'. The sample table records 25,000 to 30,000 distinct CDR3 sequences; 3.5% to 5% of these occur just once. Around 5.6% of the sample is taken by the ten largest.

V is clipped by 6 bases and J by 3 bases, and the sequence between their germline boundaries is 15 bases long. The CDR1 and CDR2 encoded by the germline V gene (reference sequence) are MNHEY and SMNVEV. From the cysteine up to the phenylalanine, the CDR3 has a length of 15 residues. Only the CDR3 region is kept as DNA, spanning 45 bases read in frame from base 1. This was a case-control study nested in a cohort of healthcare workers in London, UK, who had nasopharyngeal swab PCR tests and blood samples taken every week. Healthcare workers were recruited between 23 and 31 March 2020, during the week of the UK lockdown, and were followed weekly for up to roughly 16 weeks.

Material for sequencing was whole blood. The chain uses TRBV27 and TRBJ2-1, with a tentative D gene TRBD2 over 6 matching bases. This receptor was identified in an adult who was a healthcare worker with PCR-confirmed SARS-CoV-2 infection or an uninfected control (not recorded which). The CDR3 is CASRNTPGGYNEQFF. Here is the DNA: TGTGCCAGCAGAAACACCCCCGGGGGCTACAATGAGCAGTTCTTC.